The 6 T cell receptor beta chains below were found in one sample sequenced in a study of metastatic and nonmetastatic thyroid tumors. Thyroid surgery was performed in patients who had received no treatment beforehand. Via MiXCR, TCRdb re-called the PCR reads. The sample consists of under 55,000 clones, approximately 17% of them appearing once. Sequencing was carried out using blood. The receptor source for this set is a female donor with papillary thyroid cancer or a benign thyroid nodule (not recorded which). Some clones in this sample may be carry-over from other donors' samples.

In this sample, this clone turned up many times. V gene TRBV3-1 combines with J gene TRBJ1-1; D may be TRBD1 (6 bases). V was shortened by 5 bases and J by 6 bases, with 10 bases between the two germline ends. The CDR3 is 12 residues long. Looked up from germline, CDR1 is LGHDT and CDR2 is YNNKEL (reference sequence). The CDR3 sequence: CASSRGGPEAFF. The DNA for the CDR3 is TGTGCCAGCAGCAGGGGGGGCCCTGAAGCTTTCTTT.

This clone has a count of ten or more. The rearrangement links TRBV9 to TRBJ2-1; perhaps TRBD2 as D (5 bases). This CDR3 region has 16 residues. In germline, CDR1 is SGDLS, CDR2 YYNGEE. V lost 4 bases to trimming and J lost 7 bases, with 21 bases between them. CDR3 region: CASSLNLRSRGNEQFF. The CDR3 DNA is TGTGCCAGCAGCCTTAACCTCCGGTCCCGCGGGAATGAGCAGTTCTTC.

Comment on this clone: At one of its ends the junction is not consistent with the germline gene, which may arise from a read error. V is TRBV20-1 and J is TRBJ2-1; 9 positions match TRBD2. CDR1 is DFQATT, CDR2 SNEGSKA, per germline (reference sequence). The CDR3 is 14 residues long. The CDR3 region has the DNA TGCAGCGCTAGACCTAGCGGGATTTTTAATGAGCAGTTCTTC. It codes for CSARPSGIFNEQFF.

A word on this clone: A read error may be the cause here, since a much bigger clone is one base away. The chain carries TRBV14 and TRBJ2-7, with TRBD2 as a possible D gene (6 bases). In germline, CDR1 is SGHDN, CDR2 FVKESK. This CDR3 is built from 14 residues. CDR3 nucleotide sequence: TGTGCCAGCAGCCATTTTGGGGAGGCCTACGGGCAGTACTTC. Translating gives CASSHFGEAYGQYF.

On this clone: Just one base apart from a much larger clone, this may be a read error. The CDR3 does not close with the conserved phenylalanine or tryptophan, likely indicating a read error. The chain couples TRBV18 to TRBJ2-1; D may be TRBD2 (6 bases). The ends were cut back, 2 bases at V and 10 bases at J, with 12 bases in the middle. The CDR3 sequence is 13 residues long. The germline CDR1 and CDR2 sequences are KGHSH and LQKENI. CDR3 sequence: CASSPGGIGEQFL. Written as DNA, the CDR3 is TGTGCCAGCTCACCAGGCGGGATCGGGGAGCAGTTCCTC.

There are many counts of this clone. The rearrangement links TRBV11-1 to TRBJ2-2; 9 bases line up with TRBD1. CDR3 size: 16 residues. The germline V gene encodes CDR1 SGHAT and CDR2 FQDESV (reference sequence). Unmatched junction bases numbered 5, after V lost 6 bases and J lost 0 bases. The DNA for the CDR3 is TGTGCCAGCAGGGATCGACAGGGGGCGAACACCGGGGAGCTGTTTTTT. Protein: CASRDRQGANTGELFF.